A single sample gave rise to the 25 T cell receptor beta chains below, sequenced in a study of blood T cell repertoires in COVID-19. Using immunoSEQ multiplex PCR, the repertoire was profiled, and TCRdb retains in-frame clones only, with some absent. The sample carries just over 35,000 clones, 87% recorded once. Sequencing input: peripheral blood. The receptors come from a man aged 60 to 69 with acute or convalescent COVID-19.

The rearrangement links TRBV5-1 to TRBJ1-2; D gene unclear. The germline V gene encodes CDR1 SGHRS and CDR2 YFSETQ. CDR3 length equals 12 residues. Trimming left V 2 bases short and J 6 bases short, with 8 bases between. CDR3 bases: TGCGCCAGCAGCTTCACACCCGATGGCTACACCTTC. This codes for CASSFTPDGYTF.

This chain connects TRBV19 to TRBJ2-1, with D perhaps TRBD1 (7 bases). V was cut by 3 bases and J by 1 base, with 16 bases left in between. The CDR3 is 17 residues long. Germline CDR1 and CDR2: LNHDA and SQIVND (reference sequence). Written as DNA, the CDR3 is TGTGCCAGTAGTATCTCGGCGGGGACAGCTTCCTACAATGAGCAGTTCTTC. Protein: CASSISAGTASYNEQFF.

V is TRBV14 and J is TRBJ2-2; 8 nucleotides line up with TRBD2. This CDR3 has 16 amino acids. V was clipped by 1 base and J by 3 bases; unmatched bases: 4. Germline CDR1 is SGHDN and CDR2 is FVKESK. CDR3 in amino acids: CASSQGLAFYTGELFF. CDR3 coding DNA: TGTGCCAGCAGCCAAGGACTAGCGTTTTACACCGGGGAGCTGTTTTTT.

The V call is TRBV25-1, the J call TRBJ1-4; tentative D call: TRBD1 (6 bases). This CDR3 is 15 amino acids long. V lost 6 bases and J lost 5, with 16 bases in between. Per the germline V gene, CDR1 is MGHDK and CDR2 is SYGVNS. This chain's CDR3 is CASRQQGITNEKLFF. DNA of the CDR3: TGTGCCAGCAGGCAACAGGGAATTACGAATGAAAAACTGTTTTTT.

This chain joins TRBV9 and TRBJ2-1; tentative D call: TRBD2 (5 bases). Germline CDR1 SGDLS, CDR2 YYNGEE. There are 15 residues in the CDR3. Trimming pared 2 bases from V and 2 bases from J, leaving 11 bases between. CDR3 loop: CASSVASPTYNEQFF. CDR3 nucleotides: TGTGCCAGCAGCGTGGCTAGCCCAACCTACAATGAGCAGTTCTTC.

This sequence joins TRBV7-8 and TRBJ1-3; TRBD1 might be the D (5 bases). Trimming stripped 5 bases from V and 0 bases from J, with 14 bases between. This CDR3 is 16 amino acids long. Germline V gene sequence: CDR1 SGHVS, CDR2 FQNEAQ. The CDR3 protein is CASSPEGTHSGNTIYF. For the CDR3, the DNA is TGTGCCAGCAGCCCTGAGGGGACTCACTCTGGAAACACCATATATTTT. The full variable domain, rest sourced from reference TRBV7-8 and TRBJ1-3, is GAGVSQSPRYKVAKRGQDVALRCDPISGHVSLFWYQQALGQGPEFLTYFQNEAQLDKSGLPSDRFFAERPEGSVSTLKIQRTQQEDSAVYLCASSPEGTHSGNTIYFGEGSWLTVV.

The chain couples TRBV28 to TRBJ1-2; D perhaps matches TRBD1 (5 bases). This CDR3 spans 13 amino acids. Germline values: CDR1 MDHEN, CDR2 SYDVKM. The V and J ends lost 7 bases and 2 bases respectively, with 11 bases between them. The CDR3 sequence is CASKDSQNYGYTF. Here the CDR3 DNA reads TGTGCCAGCAAAGACAGCCAGAACTATGGCTACACCTTC.

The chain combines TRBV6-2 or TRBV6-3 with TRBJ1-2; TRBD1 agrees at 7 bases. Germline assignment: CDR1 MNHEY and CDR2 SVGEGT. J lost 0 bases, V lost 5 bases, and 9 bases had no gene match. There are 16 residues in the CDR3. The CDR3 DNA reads TGTGCCAGCAGTCCCCGACAGGGTCCTTCTAACTATGGCTACACCTTC. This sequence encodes CASSPRQGPSNYGYTF.

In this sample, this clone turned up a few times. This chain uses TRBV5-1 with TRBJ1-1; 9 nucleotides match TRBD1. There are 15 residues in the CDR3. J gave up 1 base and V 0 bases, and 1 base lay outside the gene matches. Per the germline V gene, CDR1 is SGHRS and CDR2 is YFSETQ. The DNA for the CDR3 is TGCGCCAGCAGCTTGGTGGGACAGGGGAACACTGAAGCTTTCTTT. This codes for CASSLVGQGNTEAFF.

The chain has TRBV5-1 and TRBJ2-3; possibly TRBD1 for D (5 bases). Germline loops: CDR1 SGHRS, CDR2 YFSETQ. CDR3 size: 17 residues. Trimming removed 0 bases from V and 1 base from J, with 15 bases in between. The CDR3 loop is CASSLDPPQGGTDTQYF. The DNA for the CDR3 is TGCGCCAGCAGCTTGGACCCCCCGCAGGGCGGCACAGATACGCAGTATTTT.

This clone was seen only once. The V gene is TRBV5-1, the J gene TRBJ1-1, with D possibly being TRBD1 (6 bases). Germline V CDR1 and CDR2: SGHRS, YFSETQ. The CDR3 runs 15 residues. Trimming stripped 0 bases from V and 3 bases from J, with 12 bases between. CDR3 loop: CASSLALRGDTEAFF. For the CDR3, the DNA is TGCGCCAGCAGCTTGGCCCTCAGGGGCGACACTGAAGCTTTCTTT. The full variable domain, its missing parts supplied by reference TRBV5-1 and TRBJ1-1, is KAGVTQTPRYLIKTRGQQVTLSCSPISGHRSVSWYQQTPGQGLQFLFEYFSETQRNKGNFPGRFSGRQFSNSRSEMNVSTLELGDSALYLCASSLALRGDTEAFFGQGTRLTVV.

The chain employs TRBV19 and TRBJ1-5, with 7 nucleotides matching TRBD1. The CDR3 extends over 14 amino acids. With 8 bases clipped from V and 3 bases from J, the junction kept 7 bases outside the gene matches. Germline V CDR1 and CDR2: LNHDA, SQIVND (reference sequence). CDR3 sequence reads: CASALGQHNQPQHF. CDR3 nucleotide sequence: TGTGCCAGTGCCCTGGGACAGCACAATCAGCCCCAGCATTTT.

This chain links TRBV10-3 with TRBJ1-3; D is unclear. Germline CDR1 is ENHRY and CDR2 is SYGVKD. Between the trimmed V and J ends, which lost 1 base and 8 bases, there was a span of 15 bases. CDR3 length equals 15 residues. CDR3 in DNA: TGTGCCATCAGTGAGTTCGTACCCGGGGTTGACACCATATATTTT. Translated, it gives CAISEFVPGVDTIYF.

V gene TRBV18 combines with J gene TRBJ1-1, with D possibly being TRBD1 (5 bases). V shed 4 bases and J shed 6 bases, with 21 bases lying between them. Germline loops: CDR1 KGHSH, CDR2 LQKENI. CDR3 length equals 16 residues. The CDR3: CASSLLGGGKDAEAFF. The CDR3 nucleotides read TGTGCCAGCTCACTCCTCGGTGGGGGGAAGGACGCTGAAGCTTTCTTT.

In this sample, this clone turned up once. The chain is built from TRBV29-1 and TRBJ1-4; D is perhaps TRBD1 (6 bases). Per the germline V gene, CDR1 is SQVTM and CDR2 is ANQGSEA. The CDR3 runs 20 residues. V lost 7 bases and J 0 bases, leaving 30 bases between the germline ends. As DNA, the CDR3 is TGCAGCGGATATTCCGGACACAGGGATGGAACTCACCCAACTAATGAAAAACTGTTTTTT. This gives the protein CSGYSGHRDGTHPTNEKLFF.

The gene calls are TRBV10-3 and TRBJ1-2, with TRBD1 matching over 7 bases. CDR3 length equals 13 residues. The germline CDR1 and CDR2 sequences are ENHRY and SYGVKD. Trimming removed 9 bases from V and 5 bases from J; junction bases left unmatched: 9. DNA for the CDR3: TGTGCCATGAGGGGGCAGGGTGAATATGGCTACACCTTC. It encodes CAMRGQGEYGYTF.

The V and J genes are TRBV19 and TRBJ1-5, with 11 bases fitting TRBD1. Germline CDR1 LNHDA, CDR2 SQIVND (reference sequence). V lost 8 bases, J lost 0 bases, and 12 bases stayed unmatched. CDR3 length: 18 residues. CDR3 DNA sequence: TGTGCCAGTTCTCGGAGGGACAGGGGGGGGTATAGCAATCAGCCCCAGCATTTT. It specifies CASSRRDRGGYSNQPQHF.

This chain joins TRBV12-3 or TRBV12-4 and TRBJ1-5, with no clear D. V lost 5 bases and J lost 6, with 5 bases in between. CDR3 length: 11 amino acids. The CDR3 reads CASSISQPQHF. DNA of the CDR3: TGTGCCAGCAGTATTAGTCAGCCCCAGCATTTT.

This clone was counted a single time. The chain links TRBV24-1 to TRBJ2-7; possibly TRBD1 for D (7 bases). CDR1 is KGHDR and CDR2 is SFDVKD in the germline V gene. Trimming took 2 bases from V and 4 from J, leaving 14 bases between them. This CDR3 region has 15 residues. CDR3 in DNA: TGTGCCACCAGTGATTCCAGGGGGGAATTTTACGAGCAGTACTTC. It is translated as CATSDSRGEFYEQYF.

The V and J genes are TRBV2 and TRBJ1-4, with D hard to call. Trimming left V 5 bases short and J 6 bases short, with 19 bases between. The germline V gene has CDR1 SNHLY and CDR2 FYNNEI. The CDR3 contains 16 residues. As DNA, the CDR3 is TGTGCCAGCAGTAGCGGACCCCTCCCTGGCGATGAAAAACTGTTTTTT. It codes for CASSSGPLPGDEKLFF.

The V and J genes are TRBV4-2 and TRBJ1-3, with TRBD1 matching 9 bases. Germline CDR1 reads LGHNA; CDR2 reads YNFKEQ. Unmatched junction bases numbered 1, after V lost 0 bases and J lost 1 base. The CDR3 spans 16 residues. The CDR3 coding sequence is TGTGCCAGCAGCCAAGAGGGGACAGGGTCTGGAAACACCATATATTTT. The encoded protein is CASSQEGTGSGNTIYF.

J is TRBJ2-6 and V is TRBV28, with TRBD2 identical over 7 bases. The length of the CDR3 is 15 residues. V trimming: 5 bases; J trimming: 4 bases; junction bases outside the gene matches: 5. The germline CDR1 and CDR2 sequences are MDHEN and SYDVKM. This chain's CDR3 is CASSTRLAGANVLTF. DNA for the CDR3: TGTGCCAGCAGTACACGACTAGCCGGGGCCAACGTCCTGACTTTC.

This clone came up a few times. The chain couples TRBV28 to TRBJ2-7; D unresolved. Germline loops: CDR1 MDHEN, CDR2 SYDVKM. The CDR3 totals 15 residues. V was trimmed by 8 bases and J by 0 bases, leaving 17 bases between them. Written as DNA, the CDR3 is TGTGCCAGCTCACCTAGGCGCAGCCACTCCTACGAGCAGTACGTC. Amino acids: CASSPRRSHSYEQYV.

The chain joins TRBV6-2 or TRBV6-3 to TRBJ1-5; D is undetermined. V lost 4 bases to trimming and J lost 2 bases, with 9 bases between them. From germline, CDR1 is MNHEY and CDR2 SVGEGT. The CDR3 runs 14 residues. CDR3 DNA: TGTGCCAGCAGTTTCGGGAATCGCAATCAGCCCCAGCATTTT. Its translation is CASSFGNRNQPQHF.

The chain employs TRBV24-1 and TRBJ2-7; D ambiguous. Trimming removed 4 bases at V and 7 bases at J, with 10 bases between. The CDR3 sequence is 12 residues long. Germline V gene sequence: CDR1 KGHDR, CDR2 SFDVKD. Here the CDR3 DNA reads TGTGCCACCAGTGACGCCGGTGGTGAGCAGTACTTC. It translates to CATSDAGGEQYF.